This T cell receptor beta chain is drawn from a study of CD8+CD57+ T cells in acquired aplastic anemia. Overall study: On average, sorted CD4+ and CD8+ cells gave 3.2 ug of DNA. An average of roughly 11 million reads for CD4+ cells was obtained from healthy donors. Study outcomes and limitations: Overlap between patients and controls comprised roughly 28 CD8+ CDR3 sequences. Patients versus controls showed no significant CD8+ Simpson's diversity difference.

This clonotype came up a few times. Its antigen is as yet unknown. TCR beta VDJ and CDR3 profiling used genomic DNA as template. One entry per CDR3 protein, called by TCRdb with MiXCR from the reads. The sample yields fewer than 150,000 distinct CDR3 sequences, 48% seen once. Germline V gives CDR1 SGHTA, CDR2 FQGTGA. V gave up 4 bases and J gave up 3 bases; unmatched junction bases: 3. The CDR3 has 15 residues. V usage is TRBV7-3 and J usage is TRBJ2-5; TRBD1 aligns across 12 bases. This sequence originates from a human donor in good health, serving as a control. The sample consisted of sorted CD4+, CD8+, or CD8+CD57+ T cells (not recorded which) from PBMCs. For the CDR3, the DNA is TGTGCCAGCAGCTCGGGGACAGGGGGCGAAGAGACCCAGTACTTC. It codes for CASSSGTGGEETQYF.